The 8 T cell receptor beta chains below were found in one sample sequenced in a study of shared clonotypes between healthy human individuals. The protocol was immunoSEQ multiplex PCR, while the TCRdb copy is restricted to in-frame clones and leaves out a portion. This repertoire shows approximately 510,000 clones, about four fifths found once; its top ten account for 10% to 15%. The sample was PBMCs. The receptors shown here come from a woman aged 40 to 50 in good health. Some clones in this sample may be carry-over from other donors' samples.

The chain combines TRBV9 with TRBJ1-1; D ambiguous. Trimming left V 0 bases short and J 2 bases short, with 5 bases between. The CDR3 is 13 residues long. Germline CDR1 SGDLS, CDR2 YYNGEE. The CDR3, as DNA: TGTGCCAGCAGCGTAGATACTAACACTGAAGCTTTCTTT. It specifies CASSVDTNTEAFF.

This chain connects TRBV30 to TRBJ2-1; TRBD2 agrees at 9 bases. The V gene end was trimmed by 3 bases and the J gene end by 6 bases; junction bases not matched to a gene: 6. Germline V gene lookup returns CDR1 GTSNPN and CDR2 SVGIG (reference sequence). There are 14 residues in the CDR3. The CDR3 nucleotides read TGTGCCTGGAGGCCCGCAGCGGGAGGCAATGAGCAGTTCTTC. Its translation: CAWRPAAGGNEQFF.

This chain connects TRBV4-3 to TRBJ2-5, with unresolved D. The V gene lost 1 base and the J gene lost 2 bases, with 11 bases spanning the gap. CDR1 and CDR2 (germline): LGHNA, YSLEER. The CDR3 has 15 amino acids. The CDR3 is CASSQVVAEQETQYF. Written as DNA, the CDR3 is TGCGCCAGCAGCCAAGTGGTTGCAGAACAAGAGACCCAGTACTTC.

The chain uses TRBV5-1 and TRBJ2-7; weak D call: TRBD2 (6 bases). V lost 5 bases to trimming and J lost 3 bases, with 9 bases between them. The CDR3 consists of 12 residues. The V gene's germline CDR1 is SGHRS and CDR2 YFSETQ. This CDR3 reads CASRWEDYEQYF. The CDR3 DNA reads as TGCGCCAGCAGGTGGGAGGACTACGAGCAGTACTTC.

The table lists this clone with many counts. The chain uses TRBV7-2 and TRBJ1-1; D is possibly TRBD1 (5 bases). V lost 2 bases and J lost 8, with 24 bases in between. CDR1 and CDR2 (germline): SGHTA, FQGNSA. The CDR3 runs 17 residues. The CDR3 protein is CASSLHGPGRGTWEAFF. In DNA form, the CDR3 reads TGTGCCAGCAGCTTACATGGTCCCGGTCGGGGGACTTGGGAAGCTTTCTTT.

This clone was picked up a small number of times. One junction end does not reproduce the germline sequence, and a read error may be involved. Here the CDR3 DNA reads TGCAGTGCTACCGGGACAGCGGGCCTCTTT. Encoded protein: CSATGTAGLF. The genes are TRBV20-1 and TRBJ1-1; 7 bases map to TRBD1. CDR3 size: 10 residues. The germline V gene has CDR1 DFQATT and CDR2 SNEGSKA (reference sequence).

V and J are TRBV25-1 and TRBJ2-7, with D possibly matching TRBD2 (6 bases). Per the germline V gene, CDR1 is MGHDK and CDR2 is SYGVNS. The CDR3 has 15 residues. V shed 3 bases and J shed 3 bases, with 15 bases lying between them. The CDR3 sequence is CASSEPREGGYEQYF. CDR3 sequence (DNA): TGTGCCAGCAGTGAGCCCCGAGAGGGAGGCTACGAGCAGTACTTC.

The J gene is TRBJ2-2, the V gene TRBV4-2; 7 bases are shared with TRBD2. Germline loops: CDR1 LGHNA, CDR2 YNFKEQ. V shed 1 base, J shed 0 bases, and the junction held 5 bases outside the gene matches. The CDR3 contains 17 residues. CDR3 in amino acids: CASSQGERETNTGELFF. The CDR3 DNA follows: TGTGCCAGCAGCCAAGGGGAGCGGGAAACGAACACCGGGGAGCTGTTTTTT.